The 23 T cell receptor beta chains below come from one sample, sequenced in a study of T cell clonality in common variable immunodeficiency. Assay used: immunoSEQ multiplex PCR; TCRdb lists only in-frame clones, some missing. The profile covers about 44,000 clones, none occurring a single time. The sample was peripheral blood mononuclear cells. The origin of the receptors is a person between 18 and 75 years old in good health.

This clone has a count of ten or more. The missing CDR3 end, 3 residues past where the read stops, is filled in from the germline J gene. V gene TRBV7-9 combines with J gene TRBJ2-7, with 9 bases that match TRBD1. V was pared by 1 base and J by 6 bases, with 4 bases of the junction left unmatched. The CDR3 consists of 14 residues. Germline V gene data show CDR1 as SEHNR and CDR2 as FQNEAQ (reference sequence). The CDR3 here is CASSLVQGATEQYF. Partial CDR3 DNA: TGTGCCAGCAGCTTAGTACAGGGGGCCACCGAG.

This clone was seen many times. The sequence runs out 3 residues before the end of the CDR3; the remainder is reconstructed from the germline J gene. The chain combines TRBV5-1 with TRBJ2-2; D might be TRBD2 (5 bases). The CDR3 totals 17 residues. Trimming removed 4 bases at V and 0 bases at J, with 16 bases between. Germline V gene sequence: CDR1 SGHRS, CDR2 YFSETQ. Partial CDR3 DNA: TGCGCCAGCAGCCCGAGGACTTTTACTCCGAACACCGGGGAG. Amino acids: CASSPRTFTPNTGE. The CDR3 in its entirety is CASSPRTFTPNTGELFF.

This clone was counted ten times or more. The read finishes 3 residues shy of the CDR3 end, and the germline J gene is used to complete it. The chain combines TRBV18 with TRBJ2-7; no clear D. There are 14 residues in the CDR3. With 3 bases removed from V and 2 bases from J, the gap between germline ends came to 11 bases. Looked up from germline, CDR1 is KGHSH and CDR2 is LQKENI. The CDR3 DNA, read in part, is TGTGCCAGCTCACCCACGAGGTCAGCCTACGAG. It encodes CASSPTRSAYE. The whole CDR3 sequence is CASSPTRSAYEQYF.

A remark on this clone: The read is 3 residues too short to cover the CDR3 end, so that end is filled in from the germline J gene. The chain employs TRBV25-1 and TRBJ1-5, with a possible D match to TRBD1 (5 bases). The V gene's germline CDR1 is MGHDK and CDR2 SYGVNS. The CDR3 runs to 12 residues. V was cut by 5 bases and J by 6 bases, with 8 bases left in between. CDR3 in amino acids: CASSRGSQPQHF. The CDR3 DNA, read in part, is TGTGCCAGCAGTCGGGGGAGTCAGCCC.

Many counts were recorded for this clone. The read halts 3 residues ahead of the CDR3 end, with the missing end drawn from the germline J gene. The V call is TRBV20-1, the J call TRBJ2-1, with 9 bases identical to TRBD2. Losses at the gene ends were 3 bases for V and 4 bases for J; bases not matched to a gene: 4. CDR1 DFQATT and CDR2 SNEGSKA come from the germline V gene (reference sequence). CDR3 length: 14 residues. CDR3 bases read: TGCAGTGCTAGGTTAGCGGGAGATTACAATGAG. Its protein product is CSARLAGDYNE. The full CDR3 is CSARLAGDYNEQFF.

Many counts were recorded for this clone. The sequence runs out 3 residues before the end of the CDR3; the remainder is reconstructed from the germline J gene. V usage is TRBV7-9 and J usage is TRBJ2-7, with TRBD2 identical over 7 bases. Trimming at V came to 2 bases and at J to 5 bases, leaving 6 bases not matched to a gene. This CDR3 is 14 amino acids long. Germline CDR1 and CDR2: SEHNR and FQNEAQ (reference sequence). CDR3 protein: CASSLRAGRDEQYF. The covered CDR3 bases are TGTGCCAGCAGCTTACGGGCAGGGAGGGACGAG.

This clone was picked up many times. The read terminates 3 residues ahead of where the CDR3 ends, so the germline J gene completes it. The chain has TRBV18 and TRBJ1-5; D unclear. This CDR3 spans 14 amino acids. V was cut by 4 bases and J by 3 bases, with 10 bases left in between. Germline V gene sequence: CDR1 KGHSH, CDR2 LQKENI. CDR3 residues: CASSQSGPNQPQHF. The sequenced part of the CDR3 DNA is TGTGCCAGCTCACAATCAGGTCCCAATCAGCCC.

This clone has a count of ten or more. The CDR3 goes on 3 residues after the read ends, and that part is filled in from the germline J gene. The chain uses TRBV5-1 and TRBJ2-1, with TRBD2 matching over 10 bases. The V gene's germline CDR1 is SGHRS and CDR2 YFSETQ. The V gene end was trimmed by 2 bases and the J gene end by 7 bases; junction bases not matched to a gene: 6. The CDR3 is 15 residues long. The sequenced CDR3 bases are TGCGCCAGCAGCTTTTCAGCGGGGGGGCCAAATGAG. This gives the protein CASSFSAGGPNE. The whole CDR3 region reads CASSFSAGGPNEQFF.

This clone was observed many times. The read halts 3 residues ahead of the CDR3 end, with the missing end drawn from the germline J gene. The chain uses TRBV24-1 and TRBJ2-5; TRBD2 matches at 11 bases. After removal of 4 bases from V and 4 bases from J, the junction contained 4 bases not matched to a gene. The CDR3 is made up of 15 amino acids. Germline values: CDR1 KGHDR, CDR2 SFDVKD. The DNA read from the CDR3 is TGTGCCACCAGTGACCCTAGCGGGGGGAGAGAGACC. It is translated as CATSDPSGGRET. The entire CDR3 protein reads CATSDPSGGRETQYF.

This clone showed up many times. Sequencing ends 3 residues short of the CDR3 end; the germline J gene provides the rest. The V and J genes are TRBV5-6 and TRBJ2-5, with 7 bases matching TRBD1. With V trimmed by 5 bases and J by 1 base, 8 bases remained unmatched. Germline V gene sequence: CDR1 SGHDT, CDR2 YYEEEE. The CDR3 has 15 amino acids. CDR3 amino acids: CASRLRRGIQETQYF. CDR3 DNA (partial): TGTGCCAGCAGGCTGCGCAGGGGGATCCAAGAGACC.

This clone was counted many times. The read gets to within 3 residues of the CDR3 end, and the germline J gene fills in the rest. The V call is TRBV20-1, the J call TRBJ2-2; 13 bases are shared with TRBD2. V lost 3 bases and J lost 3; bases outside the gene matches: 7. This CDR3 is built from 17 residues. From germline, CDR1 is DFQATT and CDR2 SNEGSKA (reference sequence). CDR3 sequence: CSASPVLAGGDTGELFF. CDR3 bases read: TGCAGTGCTAGCCCTGTACTAGCGGGGGGGGACACCGGGGAG.

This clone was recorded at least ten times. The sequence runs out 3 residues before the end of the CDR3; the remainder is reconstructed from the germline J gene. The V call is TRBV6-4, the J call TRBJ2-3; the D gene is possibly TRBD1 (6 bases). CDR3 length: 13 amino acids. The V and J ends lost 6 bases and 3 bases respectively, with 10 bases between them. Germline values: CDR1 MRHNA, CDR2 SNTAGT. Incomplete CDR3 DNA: TGTGCCAGCAGAGTACAGGGTACAGATACG. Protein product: CASRVQGTDT. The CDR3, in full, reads CASRVQGTDTQYF.

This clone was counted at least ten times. The CDR3 loop reads CASSVIYRGSNTEAFF. CDR3 DNA, as far as it was read: TGTGCCAGTAGCGTAATATACAGGGGTTCGAACACTGAA. This rearrangement joins TRBV19 to TRBJ1-1, with 7 positions matching TRBD1. The read halts 3 residues ahead of the CDR3 end, with the missing end drawn from the germline J gene. Per the germline V gene, CDR1 is LNHDA and CDR2 is SQIVND (reference sequence). This CDR3 has 16 residues. Germline trimming cut 6 bases from V and 1 base from J; bases unmatched to any gene: 11. Full variable domain (rest looked up from reference TRBV19 and TRBJ1-1): DGGITQSPKYLFRKEGQNVTLSCEQNLNHDAMYWYRQDPGQGLRLIYYSQIVNDFQKGDIAEGYSVSREKKESFPLTVTSAQKNPTAFYLCASSVIYRGSNTEAFFGQGTRLTVV.

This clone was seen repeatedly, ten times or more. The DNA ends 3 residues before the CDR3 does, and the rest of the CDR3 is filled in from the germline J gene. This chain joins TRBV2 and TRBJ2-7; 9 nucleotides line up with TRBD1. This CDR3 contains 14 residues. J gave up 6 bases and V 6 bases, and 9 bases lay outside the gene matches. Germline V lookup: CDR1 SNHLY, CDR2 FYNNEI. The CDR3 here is CASRYRDRDGEQYF. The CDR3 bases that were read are TGTGCCAGCAGATACCGGGACAGGGATGGCGAG.

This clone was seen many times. This CDR3 reads CASSDQGLARDEQYF. CDR3 DNA (partial): TGTGCCAGCAGTGACCAAGGACTAGCGCGCGACGAG. This sequence joins TRBV6-1 and TRBJ2-7; 9 nucleotides match TRBD2. The read ends 3 residues before the CDR3 terminus; that terminus is restored from the germline J gene. There are 15 residues in the CDR3. V shed 3 bases and J 5 bases; nucleotides not matched to a gene: 8. Germline lookup yields CDR1 MNHNS and CDR2 SASEGT.

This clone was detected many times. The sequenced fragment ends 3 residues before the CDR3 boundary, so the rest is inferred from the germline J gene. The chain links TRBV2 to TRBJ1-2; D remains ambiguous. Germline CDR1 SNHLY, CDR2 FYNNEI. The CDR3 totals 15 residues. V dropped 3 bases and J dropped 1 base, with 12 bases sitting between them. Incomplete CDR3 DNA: TGTGCCAGCAGTGAGCAAGCCATTATTAACTATGGC. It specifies CASSEQAIINYG. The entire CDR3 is CASSEQAIINYGYTF.

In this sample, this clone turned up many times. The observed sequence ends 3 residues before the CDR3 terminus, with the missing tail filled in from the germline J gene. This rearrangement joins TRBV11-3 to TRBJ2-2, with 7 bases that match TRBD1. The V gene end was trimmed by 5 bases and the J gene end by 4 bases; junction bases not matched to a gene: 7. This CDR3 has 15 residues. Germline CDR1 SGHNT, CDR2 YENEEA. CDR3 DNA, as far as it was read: TGTGCCAGCAGCCCTGACAGGGTGCCCACCGGGGAG. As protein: CASSPDRVPTGE. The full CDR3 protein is CASSPDRVPTGELFF. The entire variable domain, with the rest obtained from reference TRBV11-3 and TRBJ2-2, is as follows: EAGVVQSPRYKIIEKKQPVAFWCNPISGHNTLYWYLQNLGQGPELLIRYENEEAVDDSQLPKDRFSAERLKGVDSTLKIQPAELGDSAVYLCASSPDRVPTGELFFGEGSRLTVL.

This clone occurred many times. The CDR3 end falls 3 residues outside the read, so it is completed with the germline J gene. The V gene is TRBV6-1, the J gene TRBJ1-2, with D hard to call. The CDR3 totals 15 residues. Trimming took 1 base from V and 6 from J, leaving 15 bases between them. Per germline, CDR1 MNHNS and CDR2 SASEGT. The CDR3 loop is CASSEGRPGFNGYTF. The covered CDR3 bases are TGTGCCAGCAGTGAAGGCCGGCCAGGATTTAATGGC.

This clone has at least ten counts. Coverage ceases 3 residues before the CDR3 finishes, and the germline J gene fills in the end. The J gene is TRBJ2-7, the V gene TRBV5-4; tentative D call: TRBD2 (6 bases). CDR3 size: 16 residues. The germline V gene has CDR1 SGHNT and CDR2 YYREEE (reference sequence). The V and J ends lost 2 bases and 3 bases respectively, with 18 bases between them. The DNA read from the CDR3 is TGTGCCAGCAGCTTAGTTTCCGGGGGATTCAACTACGAG. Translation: CASSLVSGGFNYE. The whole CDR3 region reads CASSLVSGGFNYEQYF. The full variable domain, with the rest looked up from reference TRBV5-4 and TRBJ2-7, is ETGVTQSPTHLIKTRGQQVTLRCSSQSGHNTVSWYQQALGQGPQFIFQYYREEENGRGNFPPRFSGLQFPNYSSELNVNALELDDSALYLCASSLVSGGFNYEQYFGPGTRLTVT.

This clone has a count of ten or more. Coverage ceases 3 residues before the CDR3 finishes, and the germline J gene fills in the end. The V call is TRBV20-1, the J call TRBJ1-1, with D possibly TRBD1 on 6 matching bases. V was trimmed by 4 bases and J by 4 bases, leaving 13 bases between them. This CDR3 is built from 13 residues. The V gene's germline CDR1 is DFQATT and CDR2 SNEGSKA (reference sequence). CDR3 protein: CSAKGGRATEAFF. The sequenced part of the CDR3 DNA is TGCAGTGCTAAGGGGGGGAGGGCCACTGAA.

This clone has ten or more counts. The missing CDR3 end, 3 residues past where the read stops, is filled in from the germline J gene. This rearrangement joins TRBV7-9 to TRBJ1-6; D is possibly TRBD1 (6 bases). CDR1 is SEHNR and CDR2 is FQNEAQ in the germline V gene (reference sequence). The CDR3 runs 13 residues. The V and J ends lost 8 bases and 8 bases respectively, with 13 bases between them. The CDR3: CASHRTDDSPLHF. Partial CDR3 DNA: TGTGCCAGCCACCGGACAGATGATTCACCC.

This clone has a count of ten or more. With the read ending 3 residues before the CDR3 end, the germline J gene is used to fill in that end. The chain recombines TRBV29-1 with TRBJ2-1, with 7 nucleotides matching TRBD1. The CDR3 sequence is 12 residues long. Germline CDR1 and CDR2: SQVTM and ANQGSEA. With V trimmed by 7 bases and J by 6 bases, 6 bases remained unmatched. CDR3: CSASTGINEQFF. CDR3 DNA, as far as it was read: TGCAGCGCCTCGACAGGGATCAATGAG.

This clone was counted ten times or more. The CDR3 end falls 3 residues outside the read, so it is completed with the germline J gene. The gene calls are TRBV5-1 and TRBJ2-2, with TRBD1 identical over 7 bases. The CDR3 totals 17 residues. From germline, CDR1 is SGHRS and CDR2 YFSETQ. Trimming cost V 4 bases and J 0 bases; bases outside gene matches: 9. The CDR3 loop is CASSPNPGQSNTGELFF. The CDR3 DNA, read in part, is TGCGCCAGCAGCCCAAATCCGGGACAGTCGAACACCGGGGAG.